This entry lists 24 T cell receptor beta chains sequenced from one sample in a study of memory CD4+ T cells and cytomegalovirus serostatus. TCRdb keeps only in-frame clones here, not all; method: immunoSEQ multiplex PCR. The sample has 40,000 to 50,000 clones; roughly 80% are singletons. The sort gate was single viable CD3+CD4+CD8-CD45RO+ cells for memory CD4+ T cells. Sequenced: memory CD4+ T cells from blood. These receptors were collected from an adult in good health and CMV-seropositive.

V gene TRBV6-5 combines with J gene TRBJ2-7; possible D gene TRBD1, 5 bases. CDR1 and CDR2 from the germline V gene are MNHEY and SVGAGI. The V and J ends lost 5 bases and 4 bases respectively, with 18 bases between them. The CDR3 contains 15 residues. The CDR3 here is CASSSPDSVSYEQYF. Written as DNA, the CDR3 is TGTGCCAGCAGTAGCCCAGACAGCGTGTCATACGAGCAGTACTTC.

The CDR3 DNA reads TGCGCCAGCAGCTGGGGACTTAACTCTTATGGCTACACCTTC. Translating it yields CASSWGLNSYGYTF. The chain employs TRBV5-1 and TRBJ1-2; TRBD1 might be the D (5 bases). The CDR3 is made up of 14 amino acids. CDR1 is SGHRS and CDR2 is YFSETQ in the germline V gene. With 3 bases removed from V and 5 bases from J, the gap between germline ends came to 14 bases.

This chain uses TRBV2 with TRBJ2-1; TRBD1 might be the D (6 bases). The V gene's germline CDR1 is SNHLY and CDR2 FYNNEI. CDR3 length: 14 residues. V was shortened by 4 bases and J by 3 bases, with 10 bases between the two germline ends. CDR3: CASSARTDYNEQFF. The DNA of the CDR3 is TGTGCCAGCAGTGCCCGGACAGACTACAATGAGCAGTTCTTC.

The chain recombines TRBV7-8 with TRBJ1-2; D is perhaps TRBD1 (5 bases). Trimming took 5 bases from V and 4 from J, leaving 14 bases between them. The CDR3 is 14 residues long. The germline gives CDR1 SGHVS, CDR2 FQNEAQ. This chain's CDR3 is CASSRGQNIYGYTF. CDR3 in DNA: TGTGCCAGCAGCCGGGGCCAGAACATCTATGGCTACACCTTC.

The rearrangement uses TRBV4-2 and TRBJ2-3, with TRBD2 matching 10 bases. V shed 3 bases and J 6 bases; nucleotides not matched to a gene: 9. Germline loops: CDR1 LGHNA, CDR2 YNFKEQ. CDR3 size: 16 residues. This CDR3 is CASSQALAGVGDTQYF. The DNA of the CDR3 is TGTGCCAGCAGCCAGGCCCTAGCGGGGGTCGGGGATACGCAGTATTTT.

This chain uses TRBV5-1 with TRBJ2-3, with 8 bases that match TRBD1. V shed 4 bases and J 5 bases; nucleotides not matched to a gene: 6. CDR3 length: 14 residues. Germline assignment: CDR1 SGHRS and CDR2 YFSETQ. The CDR3, as DNA: TGCGCCAGCAGCCCTGGACAGGGCGGAGATACGCAGTATTTT. Its protein is CASSPGQGGDTQYF. Supplemented by reference TRBV5-1 and TRBJ2-3, the full variable domain reads KAGVTQTPRYLIKTRGQQVTLSCSPISGHRSVSWYQQTPGQGLQFLFEYFSETQRNKGNFPGRFSGRQFSNSRSEMNVSTLELGDSALYLCASSPGQGGDTQYFGPGTRLTVL.

This clone was seen only a few times. The chain uses TRBV7-2 and TRBJ2-3, with TRBD1 identical over 7 bases. Germline lookup yields CDR1 SGHTA and CDR2 FQGNSA. The CDR3 is 14 amino acids. The V and J ends lost 4 bases and 5 bases, in that order; junction bases with no gene match: 6. CDR3 sequence: CASSYRQGVDTQYF. DNA of the CDR3: TGTGCCAGCAGCTATAGACAGGGTGTAGATACGCAGTATTTT.

This chain uses TRBV28 with TRBJ1-2; D is perhaps TRBD1 (6 bases). The CDR3 runs to 13 residues. V was trimmed by 3 bases and J by 8 bases, leaving 13 bases between them. Germline lookup yields CDR1 MDHEN and CDR2 SYDVKM. The CDR3 DNA reads TGTGCCAGCAGTTTGCAGGGGCTGGGCGGCTACACCTTC. It specifies CASSLQGLGGYTF.

This rearrangement joins TRBV5-4 to TRBJ2-2; 9 nucleotides agree with TRBD2. The CDR3 covers 18 residues. Germline values: CDR1 SGHNT, CDR2 YYREEE (reference sequence). The ends lost 0 bases at V and 6 bases at J; junction bases unmatched: 12. The CDR3 spells CASSLALGGGADSGELFF. Written as DNA, the CDR3 is TGTGCCAGCAGCTTGGCCCTTGGCGGGGGGGCCGACTCCGGGGAGCTGTTTTTT.

The chain carries TRBV10-3 and TRBJ1-5; D is unresolved. The germline gives CDR1 ENHRY, CDR2 SYGVKD. This CDR3 region has 16 residues. V lost 1 base and J lost 0, with 10 bases in between. The CDR3 DNA is TGTGCCATCAGTGAGTACAGCGGCAATAGCAATCAGCCCCAGCATTTT. Amino acid sequence: CAISEYSGNSNQPQHF.

The V call is TRBV19, the J call TRBJ1-2, with D possibly matching TRBD1 (5 bases). The CDR3 contains 14 residues. Per germline, CDR1 LNHDA and CDR2 SQIVND (reference sequence). V was shortened by 7 bases and J by 4 bases, with 16 bases between the two germline ends. The CDR3 DNA follows: TGTGCCAGTAACCCTAGTGGGGCAGGCTATGGCTACACCTTC. Its protein is CASNPSGAGYGYTF.

The chain has TRBV28 and TRBJ2-7; maybe TRBD1 (5 bases). The V end was cut by 5 bases, the J end by 5 bases, with 13 bases between. The germline gives CDR1 MDHEN, CDR2 SYDVKM. The CDR3 loop spans 13 amino acids. Here the CDR3 reads CASSQTVPDEQYF. CDR3 coding DNA: TGTGCCAGCAGTCAGACAGTTCCCGACGAGCAGTACTTC.

The rearrangement uses TRBV5-1 and TRBJ1-5, with 9 positions matching TRBD1. This CDR3 spans 15 amino acids. V shed 4 bases, J shed 7 bases, and the junction held 9 bases outside the gene matches. Per the germline V gene, CDR1 is SGHRS and CDR2 is YFSETQ. CDR3 region: CASSLQGAEGQPQHF. The CDR3 nucleotides read TGCGCCAGCAGCCTACAGGGGGCTGAGGGGCAGCCCCAGCATTTT. Complete variable domain (other parts from reference TRBV5-1 and TRBJ1-5): KAGVTQTPRYLIKTRGQQVTLSCSPISGHRSVSWYQQTPGQGLQFLFEYFSETQRNKGNFPGRFSGRQFSNSRSEMNVSTLELGDSALYLCASSLQGAEGQPQHFGDGTRLSIL.

The J gene is TRBJ1-4, the V gene TRBV5-1; D is possibly TRBD1 (6 bases). CDR3 length: 14 residues. Trimming shortened V by 7 bases and J by 3 bases, and 13 bases separated the two germline ends. Germline V gives CDR1 SGHRS, CDR2 YFSETQ. Written as DNA, the CDR3 is TGCGCCAGCCAGCCGGGACACTCTAATGAAAAACTGTTTTTT. This encodes CASQPGHSNEKLFF. Based on the CDR3 plus reference TRBV5-1 and TRBJ1-4, the full variable domain is KAGVTQTPRYLIKTRGQQVTLSCSPISGHRSVSWYQQTPGQGLQFLFEYFSETQRNKGNFPGRFSGRQFSNSRSEMNVSTLELGDSALYLCASQPGHSNEKLFFGSGTQLSVL.

The rearrangement joins TRBV7-2 to TRBJ2-1, with D uncertain. Germline V CDR1 and CDR2: SGHTA, FQGNSA. The CDR3 totals 11 residues. Deletions cut 8 bases from V and 5 bases from J, with 7 bases between. CDR3 region: CASLGNNEQFF. The CDR3 bases are TGTGCCAGCCTGGGCAACAATGAGCAGTTCTTC.

The chain has TRBV4-2 and TRBJ1-4; 8 bases agree with TRBD1. Trimming at V came to 3 bases and at J to 0 bases, leaving 0 bases not matched to a gene. The CDR3 loop spans 15 amino acids. Germline values: CDR1 LGHNA, CDR2 YNFKEQ. CDR3 DNA: TGTGCCAGCAGCCAGGACAGGGCAACTAATGAAAAACTGTTTTTT. Encoded protein: CASSQDRATNEKLFF.

Here the CDR3 reads CASSVDRADYGYTF. CDR3 nucleotide sequence: TGTGCCAGCAGTGTAGACAGGGCGGACTATGGCTACACCTTC. The chain is built from TRBV6-6 and TRBJ1-2; 7 nucleotides align to TRBD1. CDR3 length equals 14 residues. From germline, CDR1 is MNHNY and CDR2 SVGAGI (reference sequence). J gave up 3 bases and V 5 bases, and 6 bases lay outside the gene matches.

This clone is a singleton in its sample. The chain joins TRBV7-9 to TRBJ1-3, with 7 bases aligning to TRBD1. V was pared by 4 bases and J by 0 bases, with 6 bases of the junction left unmatched. Germline loops: CDR1 SEHNR, CDR2 FQNEAQ (reference sequence). The CDR3 runs to 16 residues. In DNA form, the CDR3 reads TGTGCCAGCAGCTCCAGGGGGTCGATCTCTGGAAACACCATATATTTT. It translates to CASSSRGSISGNTIYF.

The J gene is TRBJ1-2, the V gene TRBV7-9; TRBD1 agrees at 8 bases. Germline-derived CDR1 and CDR2 are SEHNR and FQNEAQ (reference sequence). The V segment lost 3 bases and the J segment 9 bases; nucleotides outside the gene matches: 6. This CDR3 has 13 residues. The CDR3 DNA is TGTGCCAGCAGCTTTGGCAGGGGGCTGAGCTACACCTTC. Its translation is CASSFGRGLSYTF.

This clone was observed a handful of times. Other DNA sequences within the sample encode an identical CDR3. This chain joins TRBV27 and TRBJ2-7; 12 bases are a match to TRBD2. J gave up 0 bases and V 6 bases, and 3 bases lay outside the gene matches. This CDR3 has 15 residues. Germline CDR1 MNHEY, CDR2 SMNVEV (reference sequence). CDR3 sequence reads: CASSTLAGGSYEQYF. The CDR3 DNA sequence: TGTGCCAGCAGCACACTAGCGGGGGGCTCCTACGAGCAGTACTTC.

This clone was found once. The chain links TRBV28 to TRBJ1-2; D is uncertain. Germline CDR1 is MDHEN and CDR2 is SYDVKM. The CDR3 is made up of 16 amino acids. Trimming shortened V by 4 bases and J by 5 bases, and 20 bases separated the two germline ends. Here the CDR3 reads CASSYLPGSTTYGYTF. In DNA, the CDR3 is TGTGCCAGCAGTTACCTCCCCGGGTCAACCACATATGGCTACACCTTC.

The chain couples TRBV29-1 to TRBJ1-2; 7 nucleotides line up with TRBD1. This CDR3 is built from 11 residues. Germline V lookup: CDR1 SQVTM, CDR2 ANQGSEA. V lost 8 bases to trimming and J lost 6 bases; unmatched junction nucleotides: 6. CDR3 residues: CSSQGDDGYTF. CDR3 DNA: TGCAGCTCCCAGGGGGATGATGGCTACACCTTC.

Details on this clone: The final CDR3 position lacks the conserved phenylalanine or tryptophan, pointing to a likely read error. The chain uses TRBV6-5 and TRBJ1-2; D unclear. Trimming took off 10 bases at V and 1 base at J, with 10 bases between the two ends. The CDR3 totals 12 residues. Germline loops: CDR1 MNHEY, CDR2 SVGAGI. The CDR3 sequence: CATRRGNYGYTL. Here the CDR3 DNA reads TGTGCCACCCGACGGGGTAACTATGGCTACACCCTC.

The chain combines TRBV5-1 with TRBJ2-3, with D perhaps TRBD1 (6 bases). Germline assignment: CDR1 SGHRS and CDR2 YFSETQ. The V end was cut by 1 base, the J end by 6 bases, with 21 bases between. The CDR3 sequence is 17 residues long. The CDR3 here is CASSLQVDGATGDTQYF. In DNA form, the CDR3 reads TGCGCCAGCAGCTTGCAAGTCGACGGCGCTACAGGGGATACGCAGTATTTT.